Detailed here is one T cell receptor beta chain. Antigen specificity is unknown. Each CDR3 protein gets one entry after TCRdb re-called the RT-PCR reads with MiXCR. The sample lists hundreds of thousands of distinct CDR3 sequences; about a fifth were seen once. These data are taken from a study of response to subunit inactivated influenza vaccine. Study results and caveats: Few new T cells, the authors suggested, are recruited by each seasonal influenza vaccination.

The specimen was PBMCs from blood, collected 21 months after vaccination. This TCR derives from a man in his fifties or sixties who received an inactivated influenza vaccine.

The DNA of the CDR3 is TGTGCCAGCAGTTACTCCCTCACAGTAGGTGGCAATCAGCCCCAGCATTTT. Its translation: CASSYSLTVGGNQPQHF. The V call is TRBV6-2 or TRBV6-3, the J call TRBJ1-5, with D unclear. The CDR3 is 17 amino acids. V was trimmed by 0 bases and J by 2 bases, leaving 14 bases between them. Germline CDR1 and CDR2: MNHEY and SVGEGT.